This T cell receptor beta chain is from a study of blood T cell repertoires in COVID-19 (dated by TCRdb to between 2020 and 2021). With regard to the full study: Samples from collaborators originated in the United States, Italy and Spain and spanned both the acute and convalescent phases of COVID-19. The prospective study material was composed of cDNA or gDNA derived from T cells, B-cell-depleted T cells, or PBMCs. The dataset comprised deeply sampled blood TCRbeta repertoires from subjects exposed to, actively infected with, or recovered from COVID-19. The repertoires were released in a freely available public database intended as a resource for research on the immune response to SARS-CoV-2. Samples were obtained from the ongoing ImmuneRACE study (first 160 participants) and from about 1,300 subjects provided by 6 global collaborators. Nearly every sample came with metadata listing a de-identified subject ID, COVID-19 status, age in years and sex. HLA class I and class II types, where available, came from metadata supplied by the sample provider rather than from assay-based typing.

TCRbeta CDR3 regions were amplified from genomic DNA by means of the immunoSEQ Assay, a bias-controlled multiplex PCR. The authors processed their data as follows. Nucleated cell counts per sample were estimated from amplification of reference gene primers within the assay. To quantify the absolute abundance of each unique TCRbeta CDR3 rearrangement, sequence reads were collapsed and filtered. Productive Simpson clonality was computed per sample as the square root of Simpson's diversity index over productive rearrangements. TCRdb limited this immuneACCESS table to in-frame rearrangements with V and J called. A share of clones is missing; checked studies link under half to unresolved V genes, and the rest is unexplained. The V and J calls and clone size are taken from that table; D and trimming were inferred from the DNA. Present in this sample are under 300,000 clones, approximately 83% of which were seen just once. The ten largest clones represent over 4.5% of the sample.

Collaborating institutions collected whole blood in K2EDTA tubes following their own protocols. Collaborator samples were shipped for TCRbeta analysis as frozen whole blood, isolated PBMCs, or DNA extracted from either sample type. On the study overall, not on this receptor specifically: Clinical and demographic metadata were provided uncurated, with the amount varying by source and participant.

As for this clone: It lacks a known antigen. Base qualities are missing; no much larger clone stands one base away.

Specimen: peripheral blood. The sequence derives from a human donor in a cohort sampled during active COVID-19.

The DNA is as follows: TGTGCCAGTAGTCCGGGACAGGGCACCCTGAGCTCCTACGAGCAGTACTTC. This encodes CASSPGQGTLSSYEQYF. The chain uses TRBV19 and TRBJ2-7, with TRBD1 identical over 9 junction bases. Its CDR3 holds 17 amino acids, cysteine through phenylalanine. Of all the DNA, just the CDR3 is kept, 51 bases in frame from base 1. Via the germline V gene (reference sequence), CDR1 is LNHDA and CDR2 SQIVND. The germline V and J ends show losses of 5 bases and 0 bases respectively, and no gene match explains 11 bases of the junction.